There are a few counts of the clone carrying this T cell receptor (beta chain). What it binds is not known. The source of the sample is a study of shared clonotypes between healthy human individuals. Findings and caveats of the study: Naive subsets tended to show greater estimated richness than memory subsets. Clonotype sharing across a few donors was observed for roughly 5% of naive CD4 clonotypes.

Positively selected for CCR7, the CD45RO-negative cells used as naive CD8 cells excluded terminally differentiated effector memory CD45RA+ cells. The CDR3 is 13 residues long. The trim removed 6 bases at V and 4 bases at J, leaving 3 bases unmatched. The V gene's germline CDR1 is MNHNY and CDR2 SVGAGI (reference sequence). The test was conducted at deep level. Genomic DNA per cell subset filled all wells of several immunoSEQ plates. Repertoires were generated with immunoSEQ multiplex PCR, while TCRdb's copy carries only in-frame clones and drops some. The table has roughly 2.1 million clones, more than 85% seen once; the top ten hold approximately 1.7%.

Material for sequencing was naive CD8+ T cells from PBMCs. The genes are TRBV6-6 and TRBJ1-1, with 9 bases that match TRBD1. The sequence was obtained from a man younger than 35 in good health. Some clones in this sample may be carry-over from other donors' samples. The CDR3 reads CASSGTGTTEAFF. CDR3 nucleotide sequence: TGTGCCAGCAGCGGGACAGGGACCACTGAAGCTTTCTTT.